These 23 T cell receptor beta chains originate from one sample sequenced in a study of OX40 agonist ivuxolimab in advanced cancers. TCRdb keeps only in-frame clones here, not all; method: immunoSEQ multiplex PCR. The table records around 49,000 clones, approximately 88% of them present only once. Sequenced here: CD4+ or CD8+ T cells sorted from blood, sampled in a trial of the OX40 agonist ivuxolimab. These receptors were collected from an adult with an advanced solid tumor such as melanoma, head and neck, liver or kidney cancer.

V and J are TRBV5-1 and TRBJ1-2, with TRBD1 matching 7 bases. The V and J ends lost 1 base and 6 bases, in that order; junction bases with no gene match: 3. CDR1 is SGHRS, CDR2 YFSETQ, per germline. The CDR3 totals 13 residues. The CDR3 sequence is CASSLITGDGYTF. The CDR3 DNA follows: TGCGCCAGCAGCTTGATTACAGGGGATGGCTACACCTTC.

This chain links TRBV5-4 with TRBJ1-1, with 8 bases identical to TRBD1. V shed 2 bases, J shed 0 bases, and the junction held 3 bases outside the gene matches. The V gene's germline CDR1 is SGHNT and CDR2 YYREEE (reference sequence). The CDR3 length is 15 residues. The CDR3 here is CASSFWTGLNTEAFF. The CDR3 nucleotides read TGTGCCAGCAGCTTCTGGACAGGGCTGAACACTGAAGCTTTCTTT.

This rearrangement joins TRBV6-4 to TRBJ1-2; D is unclear. This CDR3 is built from 15 residues. The V and J ends lost 0 bases and 5 bases respectively, with 13 bases between them. Per germline, CDR1 MRHNA and CDR2 SNTAGT. The CDR3 region has the DNA TGTGCCAGCAGTGACTCCTACAGAATAGAATATGGCTACACCTTC. Amino acids: CASSDSYRIEYGYTF.

V usage is TRBV7-9 and J usage is TRBJ2-7; tentative D call: TRBD2 (6 bases). V dropped 5 bases and J dropped 1 base, with 12 bases sitting between them. This CDR3 has 14 residues. The germline V gene has CDR1 SEHNR and CDR2 FQNEAQ (reference sequence). CDR3 residues: CASSLTGLSYEQYF. As DNA, the CDR3 is TGTGCCAGCAGCCTAACGGGACTTTCCTACGAGCAGTACTTC.

This clone has more than one count but fewer than ten. The V gene is TRBV9, the J gene TRBJ1-1; D remains unclear. The CDR3 contains 14 residues. V lost 2 bases and J lost 3, with 11 bases in between. Germline-derived CDR1 and CDR2 are SGDLS and YYNGEE. The CDR3 is CASSVQTGDTEAFF. The CDR3 DNA reads as TGTGCCAGCAGCGTTCAAACCGGAGACACTGAAGCTTTCTTT.

V and J are TRBV5-1 and TRBJ1-1; D possibly corresponds to TRBD1 (5 bases). Germline V gene data show CDR1 as SGHRS and CDR2 as YFSETQ. The length of the CDR3 is 16 residues. Trimming removed 1 base from V and 1 base from J, with 14 bases in between. As DNA, the CDR3 is TGCGCCAGCAGCTTGTCCCAAACAGGAGCGAACACTGAAGCTTTCTTT. It encodes CASSLSQTGANTEAFF.

The gene calls are TRBV2 and TRBJ1-4; TRBD1 agrees at 7 bases. Germline loops: CDR1 SNHLY, CDR2 FYNNEI. The CDR3 is 15 amino acids. V shed 4 bases and J 7 bases; nucleotides not matched to a gene: 9. The CDR3: CASSGMTGNGEKLFF. In DNA form, the CDR3 reads TGTGCCAGCAGTGGAATGACAGGGAATGGTGAAAAACTGTTTTTT. Variable domain in full (rest from reference TRBV2 and TRBJ1-4): EPEVTQTPSHQVTQMGQEVILRCVPISNHLYFYWYRQILGQKVEFLVSFYNNEISEKSEIFDDQFSVERPDGSNFTLKIRSTKLEDSAMYFCASSGMTGNGEKLFFGSGTQLSVL.

CDR3 nucleotide sequence: TGTGCCAGCAGCCTCGGACTAGCGGGGACCGGGGAGCTGTTTTTT. It encodes CASSLGLAGTGELFF. The chain has TRBV5-6 and TRBJ2-2; TRBD2 agrees at 12 bases. Germline-derived CDR1 and CDR2 are SGHDT and YYEEEE. The J segment lost 5 bases and the V segment lost 4 bases, leaving 3 bases of the junction unmatched. CDR3 length equals 15 residues.

The chain recombines TRBV28 with TRBJ2-5, with a possible D match to TRBD1 (7 bases). Germline assignment: CDR1 MDHEN and CDR2 SYDVKM. This CDR3 comprises 17 residues. The germline V and J ends were trimmed by 3 bases and 2 bases, with 19 bases remaining between them. DNA for the CDR3: TGTGCCAGCAGTTTTACCGCGGGGACAGAAGAACAAGAGACCCAGTACTTC. This codes for CASSFTAGTEEQETQYF.

This chain joins TRBV4-1 and TRBJ2-2; D uncertain. The CDR3 is 16 residues long. V lost 6 bases to trimming and J lost 1 base, with 15 bases between them. In germline, CDR1 is MGHRA, CDR2 YSYEKL. The CDR3 nucleotides are TGCGCCAGCAGTCGTGAGGCAGTGTTGAACACCGGGGAGCTGTTTTTT. Its protein is CASSREAVLNTGELFF.

The chain is built from TRBV14 and TRBJ2-5; D may be TRBD2 (6 bases). The DNA end favors TRBJ2-7, so the J call may be wrong. The CDR3 sequence is 13 residues long. The germline gives CDR1 SGHDN, CDR2 FVKESK. CDR3 sequence reads: CASSTRDSYEQYF. CDR3 nucleotide sequence: TGTGCCAGCAGCACTCGGGACTCTTACGAGCAGTACTTC.

The genes are TRBV9 and TRBJ2-1, with 12 bases aligning to TRBD1. Trimming took 4 bases from V and 4 from J; bases not matched to a gene: 12. In germline, CDR1 is SGDLS, CDR2 YYNGEE. The CDR3 covers 18 residues. The CDR3 DNA sequence: TGTGCCAGCAGCTCGCTCCCGGGACAGGGGGCGGAGTACAATGAGCAGTTCTTC. Translated: CASSSLPGQGAEYNEQFF.

The chain joins TRBV19 to TRBJ2-4; 8 bases are shared with TRBD2. Trimming cost V 5 bases and J 1 base; bases outside gene matches: 1. This CDR3 is 14 amino acids long. Germline V gene lookup returns CDR1 LNHDA and CDR2 SQIVND (reference sequence). The CDR3 reads CASSPGGAKNIQYF. CDR3 nucleotide sequence: TGTGCCAGTAGTCCGGGGGGGGCCAAAAACATTCAGTACTTC.

The chain combines TRBV27 with TRBJ2-7; 7 bases align to TRBD2. The V gene end was trimmed by 2 bases and the J gene end by 0 bases; junction bases not matched to a gene: 4. The CDR3 consists of 15 residues. CDR1 is MNHEY and CDR2 is SMNVEV in the germline V gene (reference sequence). DNA for the CDR3: TGTGCCAGCAGTTTACTAAGCGGGAACTCCTACGAGCAGTACTTC. Translating it yields CASSLLSGNSYEQYF.

In nucleotides, the CDR3 is TGTGCCAGCAGCTTATGGGTTCTGACTGAAGCTTTCTTT. As protein: CASSLWVLTEAFF. This rearrangement joins TRBV5-6 to TRBJ1-1, with D unclear. Looked up from germline, CDR1 is SGHDT and CDR2 is YYEEEE. The CDR3 is made up of 13 amino acids. The V and J ends lost 2 bases and 5 bases respectively, with 10 bases between them.

The chain uses TRBV5-1 and TRBJ2-3; D ambiguous. The germline V gene encodes CDR1 SGHRS and CDR2 YFSETQ. This CDR3 spans 13 amino acids. The V end was cut by 7 bases, the J end by 2 bases, with 11 bases between. The CDR3 DNA reads TGCGCCAGCGGCAGACAACCCACAGATACGCAGTATTTT. The encoded protein is CASGRQPTDTQYF.

Regarding this clone: Other DNA sequences in the same sample also yield this CDR3. V usage is TRBV19 and J usage is TRBJ1-1, with D unresolved. V was clipped by 3 bases and J by 1 base, with 6 bases between them. The CDR3 is made up of 13 amino acids. Germline values: CDR1 LNHDA, CDR2 SQIVND (reference sequence). CDR3: CASSISGNTEAFF. Written as DNA, the CDR3 is TGTGCCAGTAGTATCAGTGGGAACACTGAAGCTTTCTTT.

The gene calls are TRBV7-9 and TRBJ1-2; 9 bases agree with TRBD1. Germline assignment: CDR1 SEHNR and CDR2 FQNEAQ (reference sequence). The V and J ends lost 3 bases and 5 bases, in that order; junction bases with no gene match: 13. The CDR3 length is 17 residues. CDR3 amino acids: CASSFDPTGQGTYGYTF. In nucleotides, the CDR3 is TGTGCCAGCAGCTTCGACCCCACGGGACAGGGTACTTATGGCTACACCTTC.

The rearrangement links TRBV7-9 to TRBJ2-7, with TRBD2 matching over 11 bases. Trimming removed 0 bases from V and 2 bases from J; junction bases left unmatched: 3. Germline CDR1 is SEHNR and CDR2 is FQNEAQ (reference sequence). There are 16 residues in the CDR3. The CDR3 loop reads CASSLATGLAAYEQYF. For the CDR3, the DNA is TGTGCCAGCAGCTTAGCCACGGGACTAGCGGCCTACGAGCAGTACTTC.

This clone has a single count. This chain joins TRBV11-2 and TRBJ2-7; TRBD2 matches at 10 bases. V was clipped by 7 bases and J by 1 base; unmatched bases: 13. CDR3 length: 17 residues. CDR1 SGHAT and CDR2 FQNNGV come from the germline V gene. CDR3 protein: CASTSFPVAGGSYEQYF. The CDR3 coding sequence is TGTGCCAGCACCTCTTTTCCCGTAGCGGGAGGTTCCTACGAGCAGTACTTC. Full variable domain (rest looked up from reference TRBV11-2 and TRBJ2-7): EAGVAQSPRYKIIEKRQSVAFWCNPISGHATLYWYQQILGQGPKLLIQFQNNGVVDDSQLPKDRFSAERLKGVDSTLKIQPAKLEDSAVYLCASTSFPVAGGSYEQYFGPGTRLTVT.

This rearrangement joins TRBV6-6 to TRBJ1-1, with D possibly matching TRBD1 (5 bases). In germline, CDR1 is MNHNY, CDR2 SVGAGI (reference sequence). Trimming pared 6 bases from V and 5 bases from J, leaving 13 bases between. There are 13 residues in the CDR3. CDR3 protein: CASRPGPGTEAFF. CDR3 nucleotides: TGTGCCAGCAGACCGGGACCAGGGACTGAAGCTTTCTTT.

The CDR3 reads CATSRDISGATEAFF. For the CDR3, the DNA is TGTGCCACCAGCAGAGATATTTCGGGAGCCACTGAAGCTTTCTTT. V usage is TRBV15 and J usage is TRBJ1-1, with no clear D. V was clipped by 0 bases and J by 4 bases, with 12 bases between them. From germline, CDR1 is LNHNV and CDR2 YYDKDF (reference sequence). The CDR3 has 15 amino acids.

The chain combines TRBV4-1 with TRBJ2-1; D is unclear. V lost 0 bases and J lost 10, with 10 bases in between. The CDR3 has 13 residues. The V gene's germline CDR1 is MGHRA and CDR2 YSYEKL. The CDR3 nucleotides read TGCGCCAGCAGCCAAGACGGCCCTTTGGAGCAGTTCTTC. Protein: CASSQDGPLEQFF.